This T cell receptor beta chain is from a study of Graves' ophthalmopathy and Graves' hyperthyroidism. Study outcomes and limitations: The model's ophthalmopathy progression predictions had around 64% sensitivity and less than 75% specificity. Also, most clonotypes expanded in the thyroid above 0.001 frequency appeared in blood. Separation of ophthalmopathy from stable hyperthyroidism was achieved by a 13-signature model, at approximately 87% sensitivity and under 83% specificity.

RNA transcripts were the template, and TCR beta CDR3 regions were amplified from them. First-round RT-PCR relied on HTBI primers, and a second-round multiplex PCR came next. One entry per CDR3 protein results from TCRdb running MiXCR on the multiplex PCR reads. The sample includes about 550,000 distinct CDR3 sequences, roughly 40% seen only once; the top ten take over 3.5%. A note on this clonotype: Its cognate antigen is unknown.

Sequencing was performed on peripheral blood or thyroid tissue (not recorded which). This TCR was recovered from an adult man with Graves' hyperthyroidism.

The DNA of the CDR3 is TGTGCCAGCAGTGACAGTAAAGGGTGGGGGACCTCCTACGAGCAGTACTTC. Amino acid sequence: CASSDSKGWGTSYEQYF. This chain joins TRBV7-9 and TRBJ2-7; D is perhaps TRBD1 or TRBD2 (5 bases each). CDR3 length: 17 residues. Per germline, CDR1 SEHNR and CDR2 FQNEAQ (reference sequence). Trimming stripped 6 bases from V and 0 bases from J, with 21 bases between.